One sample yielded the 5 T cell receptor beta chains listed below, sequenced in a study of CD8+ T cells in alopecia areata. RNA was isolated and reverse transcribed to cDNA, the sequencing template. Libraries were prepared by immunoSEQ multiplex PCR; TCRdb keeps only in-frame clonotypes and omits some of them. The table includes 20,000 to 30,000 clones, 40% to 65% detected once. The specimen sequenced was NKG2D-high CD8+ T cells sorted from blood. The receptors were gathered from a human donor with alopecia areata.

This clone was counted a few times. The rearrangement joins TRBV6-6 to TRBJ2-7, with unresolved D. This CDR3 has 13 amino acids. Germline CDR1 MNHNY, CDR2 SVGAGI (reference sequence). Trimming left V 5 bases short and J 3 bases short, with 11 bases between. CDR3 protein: CASSTPGGYEQYF. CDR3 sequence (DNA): TGTGCCAGCAGTACCCCGGGTGGCTACGAGCAGTACTTC.

CDR3 region: CSVRSSDFYEQYF. CDR3 bases: TGCAGCGTCAGGTCCAGTGACTTCTACGAGCAGTACTTC. The chain joins TRBV29-1 to TRBJ2-7; D gene unclear. This CDR3 has 13 residues. V lost 6 bases and J lost 3, with 15 bases in between. Germline V CDR1 and CDR2: SQVTM, ANQGSEA.

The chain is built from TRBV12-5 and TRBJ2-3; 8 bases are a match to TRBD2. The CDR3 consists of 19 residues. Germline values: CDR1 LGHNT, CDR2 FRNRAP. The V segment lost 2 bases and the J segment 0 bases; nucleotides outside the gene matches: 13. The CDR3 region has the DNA TGTGCTAGTGGTTTGTATAGCGGGATGATAAGTTCTAGCACAGATACGCAGTATTTT. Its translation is CASGLYSGMISSSTDTQYF.

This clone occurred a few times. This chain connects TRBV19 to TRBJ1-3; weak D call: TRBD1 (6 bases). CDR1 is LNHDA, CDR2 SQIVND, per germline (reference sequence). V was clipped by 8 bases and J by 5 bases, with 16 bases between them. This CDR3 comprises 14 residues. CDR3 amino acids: CASARVGQRNTIYF. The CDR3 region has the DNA TGTGCCAGTGCCCGGGTTGGACAGAGAAACACCATATATTTT.

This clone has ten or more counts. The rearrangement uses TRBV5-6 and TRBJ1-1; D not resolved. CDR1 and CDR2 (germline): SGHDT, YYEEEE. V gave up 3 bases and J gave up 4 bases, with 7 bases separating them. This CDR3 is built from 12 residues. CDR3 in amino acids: CASSSWGTEAFF. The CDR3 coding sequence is TGTGCCAGCAGCTCCTGGGGCACTGAAGCTTTCTTT.